The clone carrying this TCR beta chain occurred a few times. Its specificity is not known. This CDR3 region has 14 residues. V lost 1 base to trimming and J lost 6 bases; unmatched junction nucleotides: 4. CDR1 is SGHNT and CDR2 is YYREEE in the germline V gene (reference sequence). The PCR ran on 60 Vbeta and 13 Jbeta primers. Libraries were prepared by immunoSEQ multiplex PCR; TCRdb keeps only in-frame clonotypes and omits some of them. The sample carries some 100,000 clones, 75% to 85% recorded once. Donors had nominal health at sampling but likely had unrecorded immune exposures. This sample stems from a study of cytomegalovirus exposure and HLA in healthy donors. Overall study context: When 350 to 500 donors were genotyped, 81% of them were found to fall in the Caucasian-associated ancestry cluster.

Study-wide findings and caveats: Because they were indistinguishable, some V segments, including TRBV6-2 and TRBV6-3, were excluded.

This receptor was taken from a female donor in good health and CMV-seropositive. Sequenced material: PBMCs. The V gene is TRBV5-4, the J gene TRBJ2-1, with 7 bases lining up with TRBD2. The CDR3 region is CASSLSGGGNEQFF. CDR3 coding DNA: TGTGCCAGCAGCTTGTCTGGGGGGGGCAATGAGCAGTTCTTC. The entire variable domain, with the rest obtained from reference TRBV5-4 and TRBJ2-1, is as follows: ETGVTQSPTHLIKTRGQQVTLRCSSQSGHNTVSWYQQALGQGPQFIFQYYREEENGRGNFPPRFSGLQFPNYSSELNVNALELDDSALYLCASSLSGGGNEQFFGPGTRLTVL.